These T cell receptor beta chains were read from a single sample in a study of cytomegalovirus exposure and HLA in healthy donors. Method: immunoSEQ multiplex PCR; TCRdb's copy keeps in-frame clones and lacks some. The sample carries over 85,000 clones, under 9% recorded once. Material: PBMCs. The receptors were sampled from a man between 50 and 59 years old in good health and CMV-seronegative. CDR3s include the opening cysteine and the closing phenylalanine or tryptophan. The D gene is left open where the match is weak. Size is stated for part of the rows, as once, few or many counts, or as a class when the clone is expanded.

CDR3: CSAGLQETQYF
DNA: TGCAGCGCGGGACTACAAGAGACCCAGTACTTC
J: TRBJ2-5
D: TRBD2
size: .
V: TRBV29-1

CDR3: CAIRQGSYEQYF
DNA: TGTGCCATCCGGCAGGGCTCCTACGAGCAGTACTTC
J: TRBJ2-7
D: .
size: .
V: TRBV10-3

CDR3: CASSRGTDSSYEQYF
DNA: TGTGCCAGCAGCCGTGGGACAGACAGCTCCTACGAGCAGTACTTC
J: TRBJ2-7
D: TRBD1
size: .
V: TRBV11-3

CDR3: CASSLAGGSIDTQYF
DNA: TGTGCCAGCAGCTTAGCGGGAGGGTCGATAGATACGCAGTATTTT
J: TRBJ2-3
D: TRBD2
size: many
V: TRBV2

CDR3: CAVSTRVNYGYTF
DNA: TGTGCCGTCAGCACGAGGGTAAACTATGGCTACACCTTC
J: TRBJ1-2
D: .
size: few
V: TRBV19

CDR3: CASSLVTRASIQEAQYF
DNA: TGCGCCAGCAGCTTGGTAACGCGGGCCTCAATACAAGAGGCCCAGTACTTC
J: TRBJ2-5
D: .
size: .
V: TRBV5-1

CDR3: CASSLKEPGGIDSYEQYF
DNA: TGCGCCAGCAGCCTAAAAGAGCCAGGGGGGATAGATTCCTACGAGCAGTACTTC
J: TRBJ2-7
D: .
size: .
V: TRBV5-1

CDR3: CASSFAGDSLPPYEQYF
DNA: TGCGCCAGCAGCTTCGCCGGGGACAGTTTGCCTCCCTACGAGCAGTACTTC
J: TRBJ2-7
D: TRBD1
size: few
V: TRBV5-1

CDR3: CASSLGRQYF
DNA: TGTGCCAGCAGCTTGGGCAGGCAGTACTTC
J: TRBJ2-5
D: .
size: .
V: TRBV28

CDR3: CASSVATSSLGNTGELFF
DNA: TGTGCCAGCAGCGTAGCTACCTCATCCCTAGGGAACACCGGGGAGCTGTTTTTT
J: TRBJ2-2
D: .
size: .
V: TRBV9

CDR3: CASSHSHSGIPYEQYF
DNA: TGTGCCAGCAGCCATTCCCATAGCGGGATACCCTACGAGCAGTACTTC
J: TRBJ2-7
D: TRBD2
size: few
V: TRBV14

CDR3: CASSLGPRIETQYF
DNA: TGTGCCAGCAGCCTTGGGCCCAGGATTGAGACCCAGTACTTC
J: TRBJ2-5
D: .
size: few
V: TRBV11-2

CDR3: CASSHGRGAGRGSPLHF
DNA: TGCGCCAGCAGCCACGGGCGGGGCGCCGGGAGGGGTTCACCCCTCCACTTT
J: TRBJ1-6
D: .
size: few
V: TRBV4-1

CDR3: CASTPGYARGQGNEQFF
DNA: TGTGCCAGCACCCCTGGGTACGCTAGGGGTCAGGGCAATGAGCAGTTCTTC
J: TRBJ2-1
D: .
size: .
V: TRBV5-4

CDR3: CASSPQGRGETQYF
DNA: TGTGCCAGCTCACCACAGGGTCGGGGAGAGACCCAGTACTTC
J: TRBJ2-5
D: .
size: few
V: TRBV18

CDR3: CAIRTGQGAGELFF
DNA: TGTGCCATCAGGACAGGGCAAGGGGCCGGGGAGCTGTTTTTT
J: TRBJ2-2
D: TRBD1
size: few
V: TRBV10-3

CDR3: CASSSLSGGTTDTQYF
DNA: TGTGCCAGCAGTTCCCTTAGCGGGGGGACCACAGATACGCAGTATTTT
J: TRBJ2-3
D: TRBD2
size: .
V: TRBV2

CDR3: CASSLLSSGHSNEQYF
DNA: TGTGCCAGCAGTCTTTTAAGTTCGGGACATAGCAACGAGCAGTACTTC
J: TRBJ2-7
D: .
size: .
V: TRBV27

CDR3: CASSRGQEAEAFF
DNA: TGTGCCAGCAGTCGCGGACAGGAGGCTGAAGCTTTCTTT
J: TRBJ1-1
D: TRBD1
size: few
V: TRBV28

CDR3: CASSTRTGSDYEQYF
DNA: TGCGCCAGCAGCACCCGGACAGGCTCAGACTACGAGCAGTACTTC
J: TRBJ2-7
D: TRBD1
size: .
V: TRBV4-3

CDR3: CASSLGSQGGAFF
DNA: TGTGCCAGCAGCTTGGGATCACAGGGGGGTGCTTTCTTT
J: TRBJ1-1
D: TRBD1
size: .
V: TRBV7-2

CDR3: CSFRTGGIIYEQYF
DNA: TGCAGCTTCCGGACAGGGGGCATAATATACGAGCAGTACTTC
J: TRBJ2-7
D: TRBD1
size: few
V: TRBV29-1

CDR3: CASSRDRATKNIQYF
DNA: TGTGCCAGCAGCCGGGACAGGGCTACCAAAAACATTCAGTACTTC
J: TRBJ2-4
D: TRBD1
size: few
V: TRBV28

CDR3: CASSYYELRRTEAFF
DNA: TGTGCCAGCAGCTATTACGAGCTTAGGAGGACTGAAGCTTTCTTT
J: TRBJ1-1
D: .
size: few
V: TRBV5-6

CDR3: CASSREDRGLGQPQHF
DNA: TGCGCCAGCAGCCGCGAAGACAGGGGGCTCGGTCAGCCCCAGCATTTT
J: TRBJ1-5
D: TRBD1
size: few
V: TRBV4-1

CDR3: CAISEGDRANTEAFF
DNA: TGTGCCATCAGTGAAGGGGACAGGGCTAACACTGAAGCTTTCTTT
J: TRBJ1-1
D: TRBD1
size: few
V: TRBV10-3

CDR3: CASTRQGVAKGQPQHF
DNA: TGTGCCAGCACGAGACAGGGAGTGGCAAAAGGTCAGCCCCAGCATTTT
J: TRBJ1-5
D: TRBD1
size: .
V: TRBV6-6

CDR3: CSVGVIGTEQYF
DNA: TGCAGCGTTGGTGTTATCGGGACAGAGCAGTACTTC
J: TRBJ2-5
D: TRBD1
size: few
V: TRBV29-1

CDR3: CASSEAGSVGAFF
DNA: TGTGCCAGCAGTGAAGCGGGGAGTGTGGGAGCTTTCTTT
J: TRBJ1-1
D: .
size: .
V: TRBV2